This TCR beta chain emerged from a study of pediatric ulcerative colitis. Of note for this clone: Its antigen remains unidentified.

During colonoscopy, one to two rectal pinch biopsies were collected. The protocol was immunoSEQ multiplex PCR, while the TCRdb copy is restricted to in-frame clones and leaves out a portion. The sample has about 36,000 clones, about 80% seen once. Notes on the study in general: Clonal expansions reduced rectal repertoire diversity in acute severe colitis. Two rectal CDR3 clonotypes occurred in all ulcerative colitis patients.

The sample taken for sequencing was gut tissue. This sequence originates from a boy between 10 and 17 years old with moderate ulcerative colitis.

The CDR3 DNA reads TGTGCCAGCAGGATGGACGCTAACTATGGCTACACCTTC. This codes for CASRMDANYGYTF. The chain joins TRBV7-2 to TRBJ1-2, with D uncertain. CDR3 size: 13 residues. The germline gives CDR1 SGHTA, CDR2 FQGNSA. Deletions cut 6 bases from V and 0 bases from J, with 8 bases between.